The rows below give T cell receptor beta chains drawn from one sample of a study of beta chain features in type 1 diabetes. The data were produced by immunoSEQ multiplex PCR, yet TCRdb's version contains in-frame clones alone and is incomplete. Among almost 350,000 clones listed, over 7% were seen once. The sequencing input was central memory CD4+ T cells from blood. These TCRs come from a man aged 30 to 45 with type 1 diabetes. Each CDR3 is given with its conserved first and last residue. The order of the fields is V gene, D gene, clone size, J gene, CDR3 protein, CDR3 DNA. D genes are given only for firm matches. Not every row has a clone size; where given, it reads once, few, many or a size class.

>TRBV28|TRBD2|few|TRBJ2-3
CASRLGGGTDTQYF
TGTGCCAGCAGGCTCGGGGGGGGGACAGATACGCAGTATTTT
>TRBV7-9|.|.|TRBJ1-1
CASSHGRAEAFF
TGTGCCAGCAGCCACGGTCGAGCGGAAGCTTTCTTT
>TRBV23-1|TRBD1|few|TRBJ1-1
CASNPGGCTEAFF
TGCGCCAGCAACCCAGGGGGCTGCACTGAAGCTTTCTTT
>TRBV5-4|.|few|TRBJ1-2
CASSLKGPTEYGYTF
TGTGCCAGCAGCTTGAAGGGCCCTACGGAGTATGGCTACACCTTC
>TRBV15|.|.|TRBJ2-3
CATSRESRGISDTQYF
TGTGCCACCAGCAGAGAGTCCAGGGGAATTAGTGATACGCAGTATTTT
>TRBV5-1|.|.|TRBJ1-4
CASSSSGSSEEKLFF
TGCGCCAGCAGCTCCTCAGGGTCTTCAGAGGAAAAACTGTTTTTT
>TRBV7-2|.|few|TRBJ2-7
CASSLEYSSYEQYF
TGTGCCAGCAGCTTAGAGTACTCCTCCTACGAGCAGTACTTC
>TRBV7-2|.|.|TRBJ1-4
CASSLIARQHNEKLFF
TGTGCCAGCAGCTTGATCGCGAGACAGCATAATGAAAAACTGTTTTTT
>TRBV4-1|TRBD1|few|TRBJ1-4
CASSPQGGDEKLFF
TGCGCCAGCAGCCCGCAGGGGGGTGACGAAAAACTGTTTTTT
>TRBV6-6|TRBD1|few|TRBJ2-5
CASSKTGGETQYF
TGTGCCAGCAGTAAAACAGGGGGAGAGACCCAGTACTTC
>TRBV7-9|TRBD1|many|TRBJ2-2
CASSLALIQGANTGELFF
TGTGCCAGCAGCTTAGCACTTATCCAGGGGGCGAACACCGGGGAGCTGTTTTTT
>TRBV10-3|TRBD1|.|TRBJ1-1
CAITRTGDVNTEAFF
TGTGCCATCACCCGAACAGGGGATGTGAACACTGAAGCTTTCTTT
>TRBV5-1|TRBD2|few|TRBJ2-1
CASSLASGGPTFSNEQFF
TGCGCCAGCAGCTTGGCTAGCGGGGGGCCGACCTTTAGCAATGAGCAGTTCTTC
>TRBV28|.|few|TRBJ1-2
CASSPGSYGYTF
TGTGCCAGCAGTCCAGGCTCCTATGGCTACACCTTC
>TRBV6-5|TRBD1|few|TRBJ1-5
CASSKDRENQPQHF
TGTGCCAGCAGTAAGGACAGGGAAAATCAGCCCCAGCATTTT
>TRBV7-2|TRBD1|few|TRBJ1-2
CASSLDGRTGDNYGYTF
TGTGCCAGCAGCTTAGATGGGAGGACAGGGGATAACTATGGCTACACCTTC
>TRBV9|.|few|TRBJ1-1
CASSVGGQNTEAFF
TGTGCCAGCAGCGTAGGGGGACAAAACACTGAAGCTTTCTTT
>TRBV6-1|.|.|TRBJ1-6
CASTRDMDNSPLHF
TGTGCCAGCACCCGTGACATGGACAATTCACCCCTCCACTTT
>TRBV7-9|.|many|TRBJ2-1
CASSLGSAGNEQFF
TGTGCCAGCAGCTTAGGGTCCGCAGGGAATGAGCAGTTCTTC
>TRBV7-9|.|many|TRBJ2-4
CASSYAGGGDIQYF
TGTGCCAGCAGCTATGCAGGAGGAGGGGACATTCAGTACTTC
>TRBV2|.|.|TRBJ2-4
CASSESIGGSAKNIQYF
TGTGCCAGCAGTGAGTCGATAGGCGGTAGCGCCAAAAACATTCAGTACTTC
>TRBV5-6|.|.|TRBJ2-3
CASSLGWGREMTDTQYF
TGTGCCAGCAGCTTGGGGTGGGGGCGCGAGATGACAGATACGCAGTATTTT
>TRBV7-9|.|few|TRBJ1-6
CASSSYTDNSPLHF
TGTGCCAGCAGCTCTTACACGGATAATTCACCCCTCCACTTT
>TRBV6-5|.|.|TRBJ2-5
CASSYQGSGTQYF
TGTGCCAGCAGTTACCAGGGTTCTGGGACCCAGTACTTC
>TRBV28|TRBD1|few|TRBJ1-2
CASSSGQDYGYTF
TGTGCCAGCAGCTCCGGACAGGACTATGGCTACACCTTC
>TRBV15|.|.|TRBJ1-4
CATGVGDVTNEKLFF
TGTGCCACCGGAGTCGGGGACGTAACTAATGAAAAACTGTTTTTT
>TRBV4-1|.|few|TRBJ2-5
CASSPIEGGGQETQYF
TGCGCCAGCAGCCCCATCGAGGGGGGAGGGCAAGAGACCCAGTACTTC
>TRBV7-9|.|.|TRBJ1-2
CASSEETGIYGYTF
TGTGCCAGCAGCGAAGAGACAGGAATCTATGGCTACACCTTC
>TRBV6-1|.|.|TRBJ1-6
CASSERDELPLHF
TGTGCCAGCAGTGAAAGGGACGAACTCCCCCTCCACTTT